The clone carrying this T cell receptor beta chain showed up just once. The antigen remains unidentified. Repertoires were generated with immunoSEQ multiplex PCR, while TCRdb's copy carries only in-frame clones and drops some. The repertoire holds around 21,000 clones, with around three quarters as singletons. This CDR3 spans 14 amino acids. The germline V and J ends were trimmed by 2 bases and 5 bases, with 13 bases remaining between them. Per germline, CDR1 SGHDT and CDR2 YYEEEE. The source of the sample is a study of immune evolution from preneoplasia to lung adenocarcinoma. Study summary: HLA loss of heterozygosity: about 7% AIS, approximately 15% MIA, about 32% ADC, none AAH. Notes on the study in general: Top clone frequencies peaked in normal lung, apparently declining through invasive adenocarcinoma.

Histologic diagnosis was independently verified by two lung pathologists. Nucleic acids came from premalignant or tumor cells enriched by macro-dissection. Specimen: FFPE invasive lung adenocarcinoma tissue. The receptor's source is a person between 55 and 69 years old with lung adenocarcinoma. This rearrangement joins TRBV5-6 to TRBJ2-5; D remains ambiguous. CDR3 nucleotide sequence: TGTGCCAGCAGCTTATCTGGGTCGAGGGAGACCCAGTACTTC. Protein: CASSLSGSRETQYF.